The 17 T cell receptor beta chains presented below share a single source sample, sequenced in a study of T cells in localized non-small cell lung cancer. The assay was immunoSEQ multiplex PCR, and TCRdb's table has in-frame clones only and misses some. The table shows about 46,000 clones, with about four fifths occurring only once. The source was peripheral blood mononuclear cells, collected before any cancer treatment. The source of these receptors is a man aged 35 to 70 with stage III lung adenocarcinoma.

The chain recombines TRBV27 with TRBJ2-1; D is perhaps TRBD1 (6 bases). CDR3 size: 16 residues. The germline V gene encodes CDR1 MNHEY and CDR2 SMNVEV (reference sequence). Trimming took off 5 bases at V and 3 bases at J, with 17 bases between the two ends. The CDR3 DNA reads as TGTGCCAGCAGTCCCCTGAGGGGGATAGTCTACAATGAGCAGTTCTTC. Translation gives CASSPLRGIVYNEQFF.

The CDR3: CASSLALRLASYNEQFF. CDR3 DNA: TGTGCCAGCAGCTTGGCATTGCGCCTAGCTTCCTACAATGAGCAGTTCTTC. This chain uses TRBV5-6 with TRBJ2-1; perhaps TRBD2 as D (5 bases). Germline V gene data show CDR1 as SGHDT and CDR2 as YYEEEE. The CDR3 loop spans 17 amino acids. Trimming shortened V by 0 bases and J by 1 base, and 14 bases separated the two germline ends.

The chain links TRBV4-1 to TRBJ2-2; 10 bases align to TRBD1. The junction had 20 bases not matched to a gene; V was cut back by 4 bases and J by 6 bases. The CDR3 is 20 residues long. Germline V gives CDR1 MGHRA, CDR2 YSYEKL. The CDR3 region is CASSRLLRDRGIGVAGELFF. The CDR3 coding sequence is TGCGCCAGCAGCCGACTTCTCAGGGACAGGGGAATTGGGGTGGCCGGGGAGCTGTTTTTT.

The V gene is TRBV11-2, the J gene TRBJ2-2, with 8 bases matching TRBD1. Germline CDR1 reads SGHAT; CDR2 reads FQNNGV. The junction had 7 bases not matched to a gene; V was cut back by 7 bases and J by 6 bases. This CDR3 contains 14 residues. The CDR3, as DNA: TGTGCCAGCAACCTGGACAGGGAGGCCGGGGAGCTGTTTTTT. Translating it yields CASNLDREAGELFF.

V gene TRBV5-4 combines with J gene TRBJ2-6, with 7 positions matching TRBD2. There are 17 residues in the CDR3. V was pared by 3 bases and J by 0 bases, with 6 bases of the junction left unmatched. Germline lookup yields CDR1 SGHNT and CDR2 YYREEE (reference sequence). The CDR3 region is CASSWGGANSGANVLTF. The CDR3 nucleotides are TGTGCCAGCAGCTGGGGGGGAGCAAACTCTGGGGCCAACGTCCTGACTTTC.

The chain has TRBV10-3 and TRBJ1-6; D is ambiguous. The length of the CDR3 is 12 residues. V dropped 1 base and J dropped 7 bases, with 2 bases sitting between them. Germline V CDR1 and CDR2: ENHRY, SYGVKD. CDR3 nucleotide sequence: TGTGCCATCAGTGAGTGGAATTCACCCCTCCACTTT. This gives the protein CAISEWNSPLHF.

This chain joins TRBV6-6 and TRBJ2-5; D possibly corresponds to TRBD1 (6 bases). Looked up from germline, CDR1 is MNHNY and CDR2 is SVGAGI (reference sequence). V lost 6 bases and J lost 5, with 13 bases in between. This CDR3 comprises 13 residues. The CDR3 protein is CASSPNRAETQYF. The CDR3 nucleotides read TGTGCCAGCAGCCCAAACAGGGCTGAGACCCAGTACTTC.

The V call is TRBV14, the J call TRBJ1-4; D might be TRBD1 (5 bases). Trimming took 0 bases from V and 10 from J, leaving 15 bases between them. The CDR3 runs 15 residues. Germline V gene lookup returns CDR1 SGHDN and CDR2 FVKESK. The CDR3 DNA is TGTGCCAGCAGCCAAGAAAGGGGATATGCGGGAAAACTGTTTTTT. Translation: CASSQERGYAGKLFF.

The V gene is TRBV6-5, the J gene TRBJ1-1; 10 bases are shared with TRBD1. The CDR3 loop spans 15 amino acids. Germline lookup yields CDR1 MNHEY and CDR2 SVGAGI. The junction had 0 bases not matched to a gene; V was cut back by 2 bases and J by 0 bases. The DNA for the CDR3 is TGTGCCAGCAGTTACGGGACAGGGGTGAACACTGAAGCTTTCTTT. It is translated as CASSYGTGVNTEAFF.

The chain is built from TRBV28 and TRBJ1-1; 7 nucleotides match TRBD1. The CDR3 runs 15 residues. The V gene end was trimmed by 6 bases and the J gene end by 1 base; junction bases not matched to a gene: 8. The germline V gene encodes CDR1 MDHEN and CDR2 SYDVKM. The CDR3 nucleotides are TGTGCCAGCAGCCAGAGACAGGGTGGGAACACTGAAGCTTTCTTT. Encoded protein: CASSQRQGGNTEAFF.

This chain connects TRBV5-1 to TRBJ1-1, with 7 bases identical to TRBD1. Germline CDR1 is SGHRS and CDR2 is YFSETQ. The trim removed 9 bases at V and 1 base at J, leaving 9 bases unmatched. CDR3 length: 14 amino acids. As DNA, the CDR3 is TGCGCCACCCCTACCGGGGACAGGAACACTGAAGCTTTCTTT. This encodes CATPTGDRNTEAFF.

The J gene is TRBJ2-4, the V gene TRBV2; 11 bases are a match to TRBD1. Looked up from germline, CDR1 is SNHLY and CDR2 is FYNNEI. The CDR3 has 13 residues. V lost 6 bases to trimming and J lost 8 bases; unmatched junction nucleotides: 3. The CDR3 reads CASSRTGGDIQYF. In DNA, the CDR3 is TGTGCCAGCAGCCGGACAGGGGGCGACATTCAGTACTTC. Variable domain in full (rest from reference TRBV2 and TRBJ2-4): EPEVTQTPSHQVTQMGQEVILRCVPISNHLYFYWYRQILGQKVEFLVSFYNNEISEKSEIFDDQFSVERPDGSNFTLKIRSTKLEDSAMYFCASSRTGGDIQYFGAGTRLSVL.

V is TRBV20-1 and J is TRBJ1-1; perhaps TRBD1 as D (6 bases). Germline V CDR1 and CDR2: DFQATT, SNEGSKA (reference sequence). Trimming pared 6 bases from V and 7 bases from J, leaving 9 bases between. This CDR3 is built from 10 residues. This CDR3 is CSAGQIEAFF. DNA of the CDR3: TGCAGTGCCGGACAGATTGAAGCTTTCTTT.

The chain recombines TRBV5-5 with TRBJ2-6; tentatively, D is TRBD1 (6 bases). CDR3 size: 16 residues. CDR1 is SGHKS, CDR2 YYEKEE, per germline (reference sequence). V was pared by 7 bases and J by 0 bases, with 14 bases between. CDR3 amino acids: CASGLRGHSGANVLTF. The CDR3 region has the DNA TGTGCCAGCGGTCTCAGGGGCCACTCTGGGGCCAACGTCCTGACTTTC.

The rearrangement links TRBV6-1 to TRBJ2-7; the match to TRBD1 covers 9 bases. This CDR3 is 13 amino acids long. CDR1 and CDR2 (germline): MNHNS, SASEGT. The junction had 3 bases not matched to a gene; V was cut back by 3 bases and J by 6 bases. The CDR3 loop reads CASSDTGGSEQYF. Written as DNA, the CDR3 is TGTGCCAGCAGTGATACAGGGGGCTCCGAGCAGTACTTC.

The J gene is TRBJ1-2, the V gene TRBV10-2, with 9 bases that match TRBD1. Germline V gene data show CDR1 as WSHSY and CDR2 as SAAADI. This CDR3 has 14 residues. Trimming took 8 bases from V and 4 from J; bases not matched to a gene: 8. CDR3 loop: CASSTGGPAYGYTF. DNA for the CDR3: TGCGCCAGCTCGACAGGGGGACCTGCCTATGGCTACACCTTC.

CDR3 nucleotide sequence: TGTGCCAGCAGCGACCCTACAGGATTGGACTACAATGAGCAGTTCTTC. It codes for CASSDPTGLDYNEQFF. The genes are TRBV5-6 and TRBJ2-1; the D gene is possibly TRBD1 (5 bases). V lost 4 bases and J lost 3, with 17 bases in between. This CDR3 region has 16 residues. CDR1 SGHDT and CDR2 YYEEEE come from the germline V gene.